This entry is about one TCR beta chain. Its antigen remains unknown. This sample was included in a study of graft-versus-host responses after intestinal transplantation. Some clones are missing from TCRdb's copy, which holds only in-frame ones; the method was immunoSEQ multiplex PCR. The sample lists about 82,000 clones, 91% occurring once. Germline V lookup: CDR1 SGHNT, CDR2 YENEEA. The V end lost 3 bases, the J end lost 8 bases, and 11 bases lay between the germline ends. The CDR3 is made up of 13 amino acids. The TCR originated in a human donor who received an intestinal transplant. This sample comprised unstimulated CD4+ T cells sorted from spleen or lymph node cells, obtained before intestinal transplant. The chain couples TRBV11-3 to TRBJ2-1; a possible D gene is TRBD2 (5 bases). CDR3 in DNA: TGTGCCAGCAGCTTGAGGGCCTCCCATGAGCAGTTCTTC. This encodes CASSLRASHEQFF.